Below, 22 T cell receptor beta chains from the same sample are listed, as sequenced in a study of cytomegalovirus exposure and HLA in healthy donors. 13 Jbeta primers and 60 Vbeta primers were used for the PCR. Sequencing was performed with immunoSEQ multiplex PCR; in TCRdb, only in-frame clones are kept and a portion is missing. The sample yields about 160,000 clones, 82% seen once. Sequenced sample: PBMCs. The origin of the receptors is a man between 50 and 59 years old in good health and CMV-seropositive.

Comment on this clone: A junction boundary mismatches the germline segment, possibly from a read error. The chain links TRBV7-9 to TRBJ2-3; 9 bases are a match to TRBD2. Germline CDR1 reads SEHNR; CDR2 reads FQNEAQ (reference sequence). The CDR3 spans 17 residues. The CDR3 loop is CSSSLAGLAVGTDTQYF. The CDR3 DNA sequence: TGTTCCAGCAGCTTAGCGGGACTAGCCGTAGGCACAGATACGCAGTATTTT. Supplemented by reference TRBV7-9 and TRBJ2-3, the full variable domain reads DTGVSQNPRHKITKRGQNVTFRCDPISEHNRLYWYRQTLGQGPEFLTYFQNEAQLEKSRLLSDRFSAERPKGSFSTLEIQRTEQGDSAMYLCSSSLAGLAVGTDTQYFGPGTRLTVL.

The genes are TRBV5-1 and TRBJ2-7; 7 bases line up with TRBD1. CDR1 is SGHRS and CDR2 is YFSETQ in the germline V gene. This CDR3 is built from 15 residues. Trimming cost V 0 bases and J 2 bases; bases outside gene matches: 5. The CDR3 region has the DNA TGCGCCAGCAGCTTGGATGGGCAGGGGGCCTACGAGCAGTACTTC. Translated: CASSLDGQGAYEQYF.

This clone has just a few counts. The chain is built from TRBV28 and TRBJ1-2; weak D call: TRBD1 (5 bases). Germline CDR1 MDHEN, CDR2 SYDVKM. The CDR3 is 13 residues long. Trimming stripped 4 bases from V and 7 bases from J, with 13 bases between. CDR3 nucleotide sequence: TGTGCCAGCAGTTCAGCGGAGGGGTCTGGCTACACCTTC. Protein: CASSSAEGSGYTF.

The chain is built from TRBV6-5 and TRBJ2-7; 10 nucleotides agree with TRBD2. CDR1 and CDR2 (germline): MNHEY, SVGAGI. The CDR3 runs 15 residues. Trimming removed 6 bases from V and 4 bases from J; junction bases left unmatched: 9. In nucleotides, the CDR3 is TGTGCCAGCAGAAACAGAGGGACTAGCGCTTACGAGCAGTACTTC. It encodes CASRNRGTSAYEQYF.

The V and J genes are TRBV30 and TRBJ2-5; TRBD2 matches 12 bases. This CDR3 is 19 amino acids long. Germline loops: CDR1 GTSNPN, CDR2 SVGIG (reference sequence). Trimming took 1 base from V and 5 from J; bases not matched to a gene: 17. This CDR3 reads CAWSALSQRASGGAETQYF. The CDR3 DNA follows: TGTGCCTGGAGTGCCCTCTCACAGAGGGCTAGCGGGGGGGCCGAGACCCAGTACTTC.

V gene TRBV15 combines with J gene TRBJ1-1; possible D gene TRBD1, 6 bases. Germline CDR1 LNHNV, CDR2 YYDKDF (reference sequence). The CDR3 contains 13 residues. V lost 4 bases to trimming and J lost 5 bases, with 11 bases between them. The CDR3 nucleotides read TGTGCCACCAGCACATACAGGGATACTGAAGCTTTCTTT. This translates into CATSTYRDTEAFF.

This chain connects TRBV5-1 to TRBJ2-2, with TRBD2 matching over 11 bases. The J segment lost 4 bases and the V segment lost 3 bases, leaving 2 bases of the junction unmatched. Germline CDR1 reads SGHRS; CDR2 reads YFSETQ. This CDR3 has 15 amino acids. The CDR3 sequence is CASSSLAGGTGELFF. As DNA, the CDR3 is TGCGCCAGCAGCTCGCTAGCGGGAGGCACCGGGGAGCTGTTTTTT.

This chain joins TRBV5-5 and TRBJ2-7, with 10 bases fitting TRBD1. The junction had 4 bases not matched to a gene; V was cut back by 4 bases and J by 3 bases. The CDR3 is 14 residues long. Germline V gene sequence: CDR1 SGHKS, CDR2 YYEKEE (reference sequence). CDR3 nucleotides: TGTGCCAGCAGCCCCCGGGACAGGGGCTACGAGCAGTACTTC. It encodes CASSPRDRGYEQYF.

The rearrangement joins TRBV18 to TRBJ2-1; D may be TRBD2 (5 bases). The CDR3 loop spans 12 amino acids. CDR1 is KGHSH, CDR2 LQKENI, per germline. V was clipped by 6 bases and J by 8 bases, with 11 bases between them. The CDR3 DNA sequence: TGTGCCAGCTCGGCGGACTGGGATGAGCAGTTCTTC. It translates to CASSADWDEQFF.

The rearrangement links TRBV28 to TRBJ2-2; D is uncertain. V was cut by 6 bases and J by 1 base, with 3 bases left in between. This CDR3 is built from 12 residues. Germline loops: CDR1 MDHEN, CDR2 SYDVKM. The CDR3 here is CASSQNTGELFF. The DNA of the CDR3 is TGTGCCAGCAGCCAGAACACCGGGGAGCTGTTTTTT.

V usage is TRBV7-2 and J usage is TRBJ2-1; 7 bases are shared with TRBD2. Germline assignment: CDR1 SGHTA and CDR2 FQGNSA. V was pared by 7 bases and J by 6 bases, with 12 bases of the junction left unmatched. The CDR3 is 15 residues long. DNA of the CDR3: TGTGCCAGCAACCCACAGCCGGGACTAATCAATGAGCAGTTCTTC. Protein product: CASNPQPGLINEQFF.

This clone was picked up one time. The J gene is TRBJ2-3, the V gene TRBV9; TRBD2 matches 10 bases. The CDR3 is 16 residues long. V gave up 0 bases and J gave up 7 bases; unmatched junction bases: 8. CDR1 is SGDLS and CDR2 is YYNGEE in the germline V gene. CDR3 protein: CASSVDQRGGQNTQYF. The CDR3 DNA is TGTGCCAGCAGCGTAGACCAGCGGGGGGGCCAAAATACGCAGTATTTT.

This clone has a handful of counts. The chain uses TRBV5-1 and TRBJ2-2; possible D gene TRBD1, 6 bases. CDR3 length: 13 amino acids. CDR1 and CDR2 from the germline V gene are SGHRS and YFSETQ. Deletions cut 6 bases from V and 1 base from J, with 7 bases between. CDR3 nucleotides: TGCGCCAGCAAACAGGGGAACACCGGGGAGCTGTTTTTT. It translates to CASKQGNTGELFF.

The sample holds one count of this clone. Here the CDR3 reads CAISVDRGNTEAFF. Here the CDR3 DNA reads TGTGCCATCAGCGTCGACAGGGGGAACACTGAAGCTTTCTTT. The V call is TRBV10-3, the J call TRBJ1-1, with 8 bases matching TRBD1. The length of the CDR3 is 14 residues. The junction had 4 bases not matched to a gene; V was cut back by 6 bases and J by 1 base. Germline CDR1 is ENHRY and CDR2 is SYGVKD.

This clone is a singleton in its sample. The V and J genes are TRBV7-2 and TRBJ2-1; D possibly corresponds to TRBD2 (6 bases). V lost 1 base, J lost 2 bases, and 9 bases lay in between. Germline V gene data show CDR1 as SGHTA and CDR2 as FQGNSA. This CDR3 comprises 15 residues. The CDR3 region has the DNA TGTGCCAGCAGCTTAGTAGCGGAGACCTACAATGAGCAGTTCTTC. Protein: CASSLVAETYNEQFF.

Only a few counts were recorded for this clone. V is TRBV5-1 and J is TRBJ1-4; tentatively, D is TRBD1 (6 bases). The V gene's germline CDR1 is SGHRS and CDR2 YFSETQ. The V end was cut by 7 bases, the J end by 5 bases, with 15 bases between. The CDR3 totals 14 residues. The CDR3: CASSDGTQNEKLFF. The CDR3 region has the DNA TGCGCCAGCTCAGACGGGACACAAAATGAAAAACTGTTTTTT.

This chain links TRBV28 with TRBJ1-1; TRBD1 is a possible D gene (6 bases). There are 16 residues in the CDR3. Germline loops: CDR1 MDHEN, CDR2 SYDVKM. Trimming stripped 4 bases from V and 0 bases from J, with 15 bases between. As DNA, the CDR3 is TGTGCCAGCAGTTCCCTGGGGGCATTCATGAACACTGAAGCTTTCTTT. Translated, it gives CASSSLGAFMNTEAFF.

This chain links TRBV30 with TRBJ1-5; no reliable D call. Looked up from germline, CDR1 is GTSNPN and CDR2 is SVGIG (reference sequence). Deletions cut 0 bases from V and 7 bases from J, with 13 bases between. This CDR3 spans 14 amino acids. The CDR3 nucleotides are TGTGCCTGGAGTGTTTGGGGAGTATCCCAGCCCCAGCATTTT. Its protein product is CAWSVWGVSQPQHF.

The rearrangement joins TRBV6-1 to TRBJ2-1; D perhaps matches TRBD2 (5 bases). Germline V gives CDR1 MNHNS, CDR2 SASEGT. The CDR3 covers 13 residues. Trimming took 6 bases from V and 4 from J, leaving 10 bases between them. The CDR3 is CASRLAGYNEQFF. In DNA form, the CDR3 reads TGTGCCAGCAGGCTAGCAGGTTACAATGAGCAGTTCTTC.

This chain uses TRBV9 with TRBJ2-3; 10 bases align to TRBD2. Germline trimming cut 0 bases from V and 0 bases from J; bases unmatched to any gene: 1. The germline CDR1 and CDR2 sequences are SGDLS and YYNGEE. The CDR3 covers 16 residues. The CDR3 loop is CASSVGTSGSTDTQYF. CDR3 DNA: TGTGCCAGCAGCGTAGGGACTAGCGGAAGCACAGATACGCAGTATTTT.

This chain uses TRBV10-3 with TRBJ1-5; D may be TRBD1 (5 bases). Trimming removed 10 bases from V and 2 bases from J, with 21 bases in between. The germline V gene has CDR1 ENHRY and CDR2 SYGVKD. The CDR3 totals 16 residues. CDR3 bases: TGTGCCACCCGTGTAGGGACTCCGGAACGCAATCAGCCCCAGCATTTT. It encodes CATRVGTPERNQPQHF.

This clone appeared once. J is TRBJ2-5 and V is TRBV4-2; maybe TRBD1 (6 bases). The CDR3 covers 15 residues. The germline CDR1 and CDR2 sequences are LGHNA and YNFKEQ. The V and J ends lost 0 bases and 1 base respectively, with 9 bases between them. The CDR3 loop is CASSQDRGTQETQYF. The CDR3 DNA reads TGTGCCAGCAGCCAAGATAGGGGGACCCAAGAGACCCAGTACTTC.